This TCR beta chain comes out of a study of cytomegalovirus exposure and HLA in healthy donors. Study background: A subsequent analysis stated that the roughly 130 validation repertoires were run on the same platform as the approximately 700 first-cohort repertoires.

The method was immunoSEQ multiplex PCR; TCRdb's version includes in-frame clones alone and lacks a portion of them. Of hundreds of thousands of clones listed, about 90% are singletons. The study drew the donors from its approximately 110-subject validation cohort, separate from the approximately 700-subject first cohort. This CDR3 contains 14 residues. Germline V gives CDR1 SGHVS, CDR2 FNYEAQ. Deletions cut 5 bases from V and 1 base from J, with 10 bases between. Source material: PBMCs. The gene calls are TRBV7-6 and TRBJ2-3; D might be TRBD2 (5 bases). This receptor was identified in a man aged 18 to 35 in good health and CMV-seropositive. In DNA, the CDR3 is TGTGCCAGCAGCAGAGGGCGGGGCACAGATACGCAGTATTTT. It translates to CASSRGRGTDTQYF.